The text below deals with one T cell receptor beta chain. The antigen is not known. The data belong to a study of blood T cells in healthy people across ages. Broader study findings: With unsorted PBMCs, a conclusive comparison of naive versus antigen-experienced cells was not possible.

A J-beta primer mix and a sample-barcoded 5' primer were used in a second PCR of about 6 to 12 cycles. Each CDR3 protein gets one entry after TCRdb re-called the 5' RACE reads with MiXCR. The sample has about 1.8 million distinct CDR3 sequences; roughly 50% are singletons. Germline V gene lookup returns CDR1 LNHDA and CDR2 SQIVND (reference sequence). CDR3 length: 15 residues. The TCR originated in a woman in her thirties or forties in good health. This rearrangement joins TRBV19 to TRBJ2-4; a weak D match, TRBD2 (5 bases). The J call may not be correct, given that the DNA end is closer to TRBJ2-5. The material sequenced was blood. This chain's CDR3 is CASSIRSPRGETQYF. The CDR3, as DNA: TGTGCCAGTAGTATTCGGAGTCCCCGGGGAGAGACCCAGTACTTC.